The source of this T cell receptor (beta chain) is a study of blood T cell repertoires in COVID-19. Study-level information: The United States, Italy and Spain provided the acute and convalescent COVID-19 samples. T cells, B-cell-depleted T cells, or PBMCs provided the cDNA or gDNA that served as material.

V lost 0 bases to trimming and J lost 4 bases; unmatched junction nucleotides: 5. Germline V gene lookup returns CDR1 LNHNV and CDR2 YYDKDF (reference sequence). CDR3 size: 17 residues. In the study's own analysis: Amplified reference gene primers provided the basis for estimating nucleated cell counts. Repertoires were generated with immunoSEQ multiplex PCR, while TCRdb's copy carries only in-frame clones and drops some. D and trimming come from the DNA, and the V and J calls and clone size come from that table. Of roughly 20,000 clones listed, 70% to 85% were seen once; the top ten hold about 15%. This clone is a singleton in its sample. Enrolled during active infection, Seattle patients were then followed longitudinally.

Material: peripheral blood. This TCR was sampled from a man aged 70 or older with COVID-19, enrolled during active disease. The chain is built from TRBV15 and TRBJ2-3, with 12 bases aligning to TRBD2. CDR3 region: CATSRDRGLAGPDTQYF. The CDR3, as DNA: TGTGCCACCAGCAGAGATCGAGGACTAGCGGGACCAGATACGCAGTATTTT.